The clone carrying this T cell receptor beta chain was counted ten times or more. Its antigen remains unidentified. One entry per CDR3 protein results from TCRdb running MiXCR on the 5' RACE reads. The sample lists roughly 340,000 distinct CDR3 sequences, approximately 15% occurring once. The CDR3 contains 16 residues. The trim removed 1 base at V and 2 bases at J, leaving 3 bases unmatched. Germline CDR1 reads LGHNA; CDR2 reads YSLEER. The data were obtained in a study of T-cell memory formation after mild COVID-19. General observations from the study: CD4/CD8 balance characterized clones contracting day 15 to 85, and CD4+ skew characterized later expanders.

V and J are TRBV4-3 and TRBJ2-1; 9 nucleotides agree with TRBD1. The source of this sequence is a man aged 18 to 29 who had mild COVID-19 (a few samples of this study predate the infection). Cell type and time point are not known. Sequencing used PBMCs or a T cell subset sorted from them (not recorded which). CDR3 nucleotides: TGCGCCAGCAGCCAAGGGACAGGGGTAACCTACAATGAGCAGTTCTTC. Translating gives CASSQGTGVTYNEQFF.